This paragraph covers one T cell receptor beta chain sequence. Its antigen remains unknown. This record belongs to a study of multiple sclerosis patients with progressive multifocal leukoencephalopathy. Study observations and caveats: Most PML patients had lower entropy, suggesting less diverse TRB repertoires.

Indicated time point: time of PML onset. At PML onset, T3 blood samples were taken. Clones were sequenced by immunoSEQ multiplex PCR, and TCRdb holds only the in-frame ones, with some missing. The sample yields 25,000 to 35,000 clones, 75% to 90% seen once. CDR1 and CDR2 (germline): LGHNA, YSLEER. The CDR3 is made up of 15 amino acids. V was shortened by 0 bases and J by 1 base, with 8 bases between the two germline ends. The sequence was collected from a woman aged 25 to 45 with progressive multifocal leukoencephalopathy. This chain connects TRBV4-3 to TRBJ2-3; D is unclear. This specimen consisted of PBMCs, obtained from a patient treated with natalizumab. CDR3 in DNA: TGCGCCAGCAGCCAAGAGCAGATCGGCACAGATACGCAGTATTTT. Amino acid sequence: CASSQEQIGTDTQYF.